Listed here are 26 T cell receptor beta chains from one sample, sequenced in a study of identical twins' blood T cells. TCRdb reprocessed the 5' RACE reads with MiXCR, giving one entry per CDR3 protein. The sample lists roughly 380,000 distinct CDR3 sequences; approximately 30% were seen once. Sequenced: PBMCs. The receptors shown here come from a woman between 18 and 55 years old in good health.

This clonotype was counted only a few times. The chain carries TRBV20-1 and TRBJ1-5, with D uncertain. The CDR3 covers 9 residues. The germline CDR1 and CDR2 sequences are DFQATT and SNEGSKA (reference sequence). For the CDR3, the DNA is TGCAGGAGAAATCAGCCCCAGCATTTT. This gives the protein CRRNQPQHF.

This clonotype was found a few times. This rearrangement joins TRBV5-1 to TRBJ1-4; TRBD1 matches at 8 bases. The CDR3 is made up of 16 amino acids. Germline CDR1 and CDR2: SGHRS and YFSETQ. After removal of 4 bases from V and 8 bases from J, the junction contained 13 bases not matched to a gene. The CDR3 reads CASSGLGQGSGEKLFF. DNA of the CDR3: TGCGCCAGCAGCGGCCTTGGACAGGGATCAGGAGAAAAACTGTTTTTT. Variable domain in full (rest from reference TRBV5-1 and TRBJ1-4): KAGVTQTPRYLIKTRGQQVTLSCSPISGHRSVSWYQQTPGQGLQFLFEYFSETQRNKGNFPGRFSGRQFSNSRSEMNVSTLELGDSALYLCASSGLGQGSGEKLFFGSGTQLSVL.

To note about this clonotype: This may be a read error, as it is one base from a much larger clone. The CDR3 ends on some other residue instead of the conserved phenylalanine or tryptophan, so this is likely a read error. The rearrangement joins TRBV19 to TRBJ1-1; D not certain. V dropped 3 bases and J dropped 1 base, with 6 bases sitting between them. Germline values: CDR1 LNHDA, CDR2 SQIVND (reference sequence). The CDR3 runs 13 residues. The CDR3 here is CASSIGENTEAFS. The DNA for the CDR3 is TGTGCCAGTAGTATTGGGGAGAACACTGAAGCTTTCTCT.

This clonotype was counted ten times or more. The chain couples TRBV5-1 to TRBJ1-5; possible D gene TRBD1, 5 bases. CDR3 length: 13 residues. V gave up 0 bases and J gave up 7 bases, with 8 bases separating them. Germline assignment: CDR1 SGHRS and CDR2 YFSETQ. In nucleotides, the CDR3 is TGCGCCAGCAGCTTGGGTGGGGACCAGCCCCAGCATTTT. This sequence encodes CASSLGGDQPQHF.

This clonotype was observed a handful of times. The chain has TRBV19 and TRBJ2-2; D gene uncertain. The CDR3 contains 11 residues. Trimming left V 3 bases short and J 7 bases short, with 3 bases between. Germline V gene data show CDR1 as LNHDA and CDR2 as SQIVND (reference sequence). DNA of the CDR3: TGTGCCAGTAGTATGATCGGGGAGCTGTTTTTT. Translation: CASSMIGELFF.

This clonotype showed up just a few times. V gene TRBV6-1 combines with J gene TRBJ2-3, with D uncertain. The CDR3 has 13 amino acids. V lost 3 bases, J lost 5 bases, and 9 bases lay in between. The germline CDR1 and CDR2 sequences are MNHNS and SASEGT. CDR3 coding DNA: TGTGCCAGCAGTGAGGAGTGGGGAGATACGCAGTATTTT. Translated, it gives CASSEEWGDTQYF.

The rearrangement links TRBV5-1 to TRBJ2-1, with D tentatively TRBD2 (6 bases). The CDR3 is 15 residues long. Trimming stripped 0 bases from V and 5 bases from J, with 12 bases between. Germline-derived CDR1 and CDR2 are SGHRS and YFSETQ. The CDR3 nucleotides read TGCGCCAGCAGCTTGGCGTGGCGGGGACACAATGAGCAGTTCTTC. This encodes CASSLAWRGHNEQFF.

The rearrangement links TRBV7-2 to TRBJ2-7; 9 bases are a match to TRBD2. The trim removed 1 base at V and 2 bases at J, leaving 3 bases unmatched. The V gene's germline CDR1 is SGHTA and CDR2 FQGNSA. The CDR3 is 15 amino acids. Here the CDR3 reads CASSLGLADTYEQYF. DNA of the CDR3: TGTGCCAGCAGCTTAGGACTAGCGGATACCTACGAGCAGTACTTC. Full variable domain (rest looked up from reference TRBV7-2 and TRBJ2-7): GAGVSQSPSNKVTEKGKDVELRCDPISGHTALYWYRQSLGQGLEFLIYFQGNSAPDKSGLPSDRFSAERTGGSVSTLTIQRTQQEDSAVYLCASSLGLADTYEQYFGPGTRLTVT.

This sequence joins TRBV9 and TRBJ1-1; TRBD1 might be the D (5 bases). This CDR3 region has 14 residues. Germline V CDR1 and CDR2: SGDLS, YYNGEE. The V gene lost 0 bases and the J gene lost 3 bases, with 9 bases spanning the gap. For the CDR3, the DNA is TGTGCCAGCAGCGTAGAGGGGACTGACACTGAAGCTTTCTTT. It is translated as CASSVEGTDTEAFF.

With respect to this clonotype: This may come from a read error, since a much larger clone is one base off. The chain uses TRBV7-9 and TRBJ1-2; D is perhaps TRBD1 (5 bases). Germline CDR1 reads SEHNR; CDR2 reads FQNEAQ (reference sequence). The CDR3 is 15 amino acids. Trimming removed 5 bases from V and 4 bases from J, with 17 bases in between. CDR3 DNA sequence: TGTGCCAGCAGCACTACCGACAGCCCTAGCTATGGCTACACCTTC. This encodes CASSTTDSPSYGYTF.

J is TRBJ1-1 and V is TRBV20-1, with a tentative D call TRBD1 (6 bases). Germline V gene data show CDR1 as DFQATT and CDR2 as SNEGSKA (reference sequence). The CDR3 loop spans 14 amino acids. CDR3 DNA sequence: TGCAGCCTCCAAGGACAGCACATGAACACTGAAGCTTTCTTT. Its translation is CSLQGQHMNTEAFF.

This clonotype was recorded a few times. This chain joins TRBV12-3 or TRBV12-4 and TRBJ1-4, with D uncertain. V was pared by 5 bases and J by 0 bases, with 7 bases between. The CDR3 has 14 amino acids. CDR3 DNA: TGTGCCAGCAGTCGTACTCCAACTAATGAAAAACTGTTTTTT. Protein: CASSRTPTNEKLFF.

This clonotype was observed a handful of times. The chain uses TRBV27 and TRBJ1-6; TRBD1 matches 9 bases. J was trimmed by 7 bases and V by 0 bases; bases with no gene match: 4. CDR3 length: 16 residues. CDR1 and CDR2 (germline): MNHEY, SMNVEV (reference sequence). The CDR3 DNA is TGTGCCAGCAGTTTATCCGGACAGGGGAGGAATTCACCCCTCCACTTT. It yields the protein CASSLSGQGRNSPLHF.

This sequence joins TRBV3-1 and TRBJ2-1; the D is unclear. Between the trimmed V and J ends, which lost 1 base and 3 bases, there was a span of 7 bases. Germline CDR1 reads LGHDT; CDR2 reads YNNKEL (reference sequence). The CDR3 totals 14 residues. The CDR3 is CASSQGRGYNEQFF. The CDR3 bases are TGTGCCAGCAGCCAAGGACGAGGCTACAATGAGCAGTTCTTC.

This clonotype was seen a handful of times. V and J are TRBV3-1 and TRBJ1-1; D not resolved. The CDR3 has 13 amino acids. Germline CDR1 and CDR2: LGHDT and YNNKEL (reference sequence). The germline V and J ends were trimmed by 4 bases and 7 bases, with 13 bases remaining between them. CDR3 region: CASSRGMSDEAFF. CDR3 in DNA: TGTGCCAGCAGCCGAGGCATGAGTGATGAAGCTTTCTTT.

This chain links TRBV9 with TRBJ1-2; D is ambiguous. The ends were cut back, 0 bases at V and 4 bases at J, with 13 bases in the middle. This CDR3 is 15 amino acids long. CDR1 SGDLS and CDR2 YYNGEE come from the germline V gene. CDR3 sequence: CASSVDPGSSYGYTF. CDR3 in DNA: TGTGCCAGCAGCGTAGACCCAGGCTCGTCCTATGGCTACACCTTC.

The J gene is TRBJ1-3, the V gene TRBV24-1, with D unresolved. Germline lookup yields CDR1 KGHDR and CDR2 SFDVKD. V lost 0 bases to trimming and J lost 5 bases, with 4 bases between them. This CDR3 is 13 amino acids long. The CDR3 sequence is CATSDLYRNTIYF. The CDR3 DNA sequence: TGTGCCACCAGTGATTTGTATAGAAACACCATATATTTT.

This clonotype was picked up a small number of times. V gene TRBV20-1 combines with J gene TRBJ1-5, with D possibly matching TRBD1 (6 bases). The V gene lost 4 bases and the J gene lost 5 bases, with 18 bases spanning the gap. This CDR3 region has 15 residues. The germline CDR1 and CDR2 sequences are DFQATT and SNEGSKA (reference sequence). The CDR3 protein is CSAKSDRWAHQPQHF. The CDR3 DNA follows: TGCAGTGCTAAGTCAGACAGGTGGGCGCATCAGCCCCAGCATTTT.

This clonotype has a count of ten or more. CDR3 sequence: CSLLAPDGTDTQYF. The CDR3 bases are TGCAGTCTGCTAGCCCCGGACGGCACAGATACGCAGTATTTT. The chain joins TRBV20-1 to TRBJ2-3, with a possible D match to TRBD2 (5 bases). The ends were cut back, 8 bases at V and 1 base at J, with 16 bases in the middle. The CDR3 is 14 amino acids. The germline V gene has CDR1 DFQATT and CDR2 SNEGSKA (reference sequence).

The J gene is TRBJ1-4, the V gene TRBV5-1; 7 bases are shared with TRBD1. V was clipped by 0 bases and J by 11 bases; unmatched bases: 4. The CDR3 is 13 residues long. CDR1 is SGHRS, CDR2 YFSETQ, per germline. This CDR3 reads CASSLETGYKLFF. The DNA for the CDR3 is TGCGCCAGCAGCTTGGAGACAGGGTATAAACTGTTTTTT.

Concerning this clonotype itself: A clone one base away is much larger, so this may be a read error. The CDR3 protein is CSARDEGGNIQCF. CDR3 nucleotide sequence: TGCAGTGCTAGAGATGAGGGCGGGAACATTCAGTGCTTC. The chain joins TRBV20-1 to TRBJ2-4, with D maybe TRBD2 (6 bases). This CDR3 is 13 amino acids long. CDR1 is DFQATT and CDR2 is SNEGSKA in the germline V gene (reference sequence).

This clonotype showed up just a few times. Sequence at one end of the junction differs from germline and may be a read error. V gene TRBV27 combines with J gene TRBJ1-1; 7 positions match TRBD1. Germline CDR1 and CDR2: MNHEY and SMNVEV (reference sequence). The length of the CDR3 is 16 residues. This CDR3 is CASRPYRGVLNTEAFF. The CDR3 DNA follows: TGCGCCAGCAGACCCTACAGGGGCGTTCTTAACACTGAAGCTTTCTTT.

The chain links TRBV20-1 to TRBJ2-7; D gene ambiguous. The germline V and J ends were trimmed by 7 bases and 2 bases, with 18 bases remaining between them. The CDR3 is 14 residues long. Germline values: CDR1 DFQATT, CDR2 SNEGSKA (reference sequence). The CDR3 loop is CSVSPQDLPYEQYF. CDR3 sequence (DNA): TGCAGTGTTAGTCCGCAGGATCTCCCCTACGAGCAGTACTTC.

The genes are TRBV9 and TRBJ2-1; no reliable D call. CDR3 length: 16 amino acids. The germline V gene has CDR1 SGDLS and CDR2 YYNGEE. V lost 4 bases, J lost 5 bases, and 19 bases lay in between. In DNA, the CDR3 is TGTGCCAGCAGCCAAGCCCCAGTCCCGGAACACAATGAGCAGTTCTTC. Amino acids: CASSQAPVPEHNEQFF.

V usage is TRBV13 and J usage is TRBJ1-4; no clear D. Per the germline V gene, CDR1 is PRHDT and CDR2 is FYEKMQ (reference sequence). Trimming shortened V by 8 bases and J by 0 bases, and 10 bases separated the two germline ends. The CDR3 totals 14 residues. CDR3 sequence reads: CASAIRATNEKLFF. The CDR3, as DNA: TGTGCCAGCGCCATCAGAGCAACTAATGAAAAACTGTTTTTT.

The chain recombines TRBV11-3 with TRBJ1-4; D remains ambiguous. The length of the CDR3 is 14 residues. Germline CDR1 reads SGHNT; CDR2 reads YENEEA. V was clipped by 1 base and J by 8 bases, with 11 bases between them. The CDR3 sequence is CASSLARNYEKLFF. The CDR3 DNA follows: TGTGCCAGCAGCTTAGCGAGGAATTACGAAAAACTGTTTTTT.